Below are 21 T cell receptor beta chains sequenced from a single sample in a study of blood T cell repertoires in COVID-19. Data came from immunoSEQ multiplex PCR; TCRdb stores just in-frame clones and leaves some out. The sample lists approximately 200,000 clones, roughly 82% occurring once. Source material: PBMCs or T cells enriched from blood (not recorded which). These receptors came from a woman aged 25 to 39 who had recovered from COVID-19.

The J gene is TRBJ2-1, the V gene TRBV6-5; TRBD1 aligns across 7 bases. The CDR3 totals 15 residues. CDR1 and CDR2 from the germline V gene are MNHEY and SVGAGI. Unmatched junction bases numbered 5, after V lost 6 bases and J lost 0 bases. In DNA, the CDR3 is TGTGCCAGCAGATCTCCAGGGGGCTCCTACAATGAGCAGTTCTTC. Encoded protein: CASRSPGGSYNEQFF.

V is TRBV4-2 and J is TRBJ2-3; the match to TRBD2 covers 10 bases. The V gene's germline CDR1 is LGHNA and CDR2 YNFKEQ. The ends lost 0 bases at V and 6 bases at J; junction bases unmatched: 6. CDR3 length: 16 residues. The CDR3 DNA reads TGTGCCAGCAGCCAAGATTGGGCTAGCGGGAGTGATACGCAGTATTTT. Translation: CASSQDWASGSDTQYF.

DNA for the CDR3: TGCGCCAGCAGCTTGGCAGGGGGCGCAGTACAAGAGACCCAGTACTTC. This gives the protein CASSLAGGAVQETQYF. This chain uses TRBV5-1 with TRBJ2-5; the match to TRBD1 covers 8 bases. With V trimmed by 0 bases and J by 2 bases, 6 bases remained unmatched. CDR1 SGHRS and CDR2 YFSETQ come from the germline V gene. The CDR3 totals 16 residues.

CDR3 in amino acids: CSVDQGGYTF. Here the CDR3 DNA reads TGCAGCGTTGATCAGGGGGGCTACACCTTC. The rearrangement links TRBV29-1 to TRBJ1-2; D is possibly TRBD1 (6 bases). The germline V and J ends were trimmed by 3 bases and 8 bases, with 7 bases remaining between them. Germline V gene lookup returns CDR1 SQVTM and CDR2 ANQGSEA. The CDR3 extends over 10 amino acids.

This chain uses TRBV9 with TRBJ2-1; TRBD2 agrees at 7 bases. Per the germline V gene, CDR1 is SGDLS and CDR2 is YYNGEE. The CDR3 extends over 13 amino acids. Losses at the gene ends were 0 bases for V and 9 bases for J; bases not matched to a gene: 3. The CDR3 protein is CASSVGGEGEQFF. The DNA for the CDR3 is TGTGCCAGCAGCGTAGGTGGGGAGGGTGAGCAGTTCTTC.

The V gene is TRBV10-3, the J gene TRBJ1-4; TRBD1 is a possible D gene (6 bases). The CDR3 totals 14 residues. V shed 4 bases and J shed 6 bases, with 12 bases lying between them. Per the germline V gene, CDR1 is ENHRY and CDR2 is SYGVKD. The CDR3 DNA follows: TGTGCCATCAGTGGTAAACAGGGCGATGAAAAACTGTTTTTT. Translating it yields CAISGKQGDEKLFF.

This rearrangement joins TRBV18 to TRBJ1-6; a weak D match, TRBD1 (6 bases). The CDR3 runs 14 residues. Germline V lookup: CDR1 KGHSH, CDR2 LQKENI. Trimming stripped 5 bases from V and 8 bases from J, with 13 bases between. The CDR3 DNA is TGTGCCAGCTCAGTGAGGACAGACGATTCACCCCTCCACTTT. Protein sequence: CASSVRTDDSPLHF.

This clone came up a few times. The V gene is TRBV7-9, the J gene TRBJ1-1; D might be TRBD1 (6 bases). Trimming stripped 3 bases from V and 6 bases from J, with 8 bases between. Germline values: CDR1 SEHNR, CDR2 FQNEAQ (reference sequence). This CDR3 has 12 amino acids. The CDR3: CASSFKGAEAFF. In nucleotides, the CDR3 is TGTGCCAGCAGCTTTAAGGGGGCTGAAGCTTTCTTT.

The CDR3 loop is CASSSSTSGRETQYF. CDR3 nucleotides: TGTGCCAGCAGCTCCAGTACTAGCGGTCGGGAGACCCAGTACTTC. The chain uses TRBV7-2 and TRBJ2-5; the match to TRBD2 covers 8 bases. Per germline, CDR1 SGHTA and CDR2 FQGNSA. Trimming took 4 bases from V and 5 from J; bases not matched to a gene: 9. The CDR3 spans 15 residues.

The V and J genes are TRBV27 and TRBJ2-7, with D possibly matching TRBD2 (6 bases). Germline V lookup: CDR1 MNHEY, CDR2 SMNVEV (reference sequence). V lost 10 bases to trimming and J lost 3 bases, with 19 bases between them. This CDR3 contains 14 residues. Here the CDR3 reads CAINISGLRYEQYF. The CDR3 region has the DNA TGTGCCATCAACATCTCGGGACTTCGCTACGAGCAGTACTTC.

The rearrangement uses TRBV24-1 and TRBJ2-2, with 9 bases fitting TRBD2. The germline CDR1 and CDR2 sequences are KGHDR and SFDVKD. Trimming cost V 4 bases and J 0 bases; bases outside gene matches: 5. The CDR3 covers 17 residues. CDR3 nucleotide sequence: TGTGCCACCAGTGACCGGACTAGCGCCTCGAACACCGGGGAGCTGTTTTTT. Translated: CATSDRTSASNTGELFF.

This clone was picked up a small number of times. The chain recombines TRBV13 with TRBJ1-3; a possible D gene is TRBD1 (6 bases). Trimming took off 6 bases at V and 0 bases at J, with 15 bases between the two ends. Per the germline V gene, CDR1 is PRHDT and CDR2 is FYEKMQ (reference sequence). CDR3 length equals 16 residues. This CDR3 is CASSRRRQASGNTIYF. The CDR3 DNA follows: TGTGCCAGCAGTCGACGCAGACAGGCCTCTGGAAACACCATATATTTT.

The V and J genes are TRBV12-5 and TRBJ2-1, with 10 bases fitting TRBD1. Germline trimming cut 1 base from V and 8 bases from J; bases unmatched to any gene: 2. The CDR3 loop spans 14 amino acids. Germline values: CDR1 LGHNT, CDR2 FRNRAP. The chain's CDR3 is CASGLGQGADEQFF. Here the CDR3 DNA reads TGTGCTAGTGGTTTGGGACAGGGGGCCGATGAGCAGTTCTTC.

CDR3 sequence: CASSFDTGTEYGYTF. CDR3 DNA: TGTGCCAGCAGCTTCGACACCGGGACAGAATATGGCTACACCTTC. The chain links TRBV7-6 to TRBJ1-2, with 7 bases identical to TRBD1. Germline V CDR1 and CDR2: SGHVS, FNYEAQ. With V trimmed by 3 bases and J by 5 bases, 9 bases remained unmatched. This CDR3 region has 15 residues.

CDR3 region: CSASQDNEQFF. CDR3 DNA: TGCAGTGCTAGTCAGGACAATGAGCAGTTCTTC. The V and J genes are TRBV20-1 and TRBJ2-1; D is undetermined. The CDR3 length is 11 residues. Between the trimmed V and J ends, which lost 3 bases and 5 bases, there was a span of 5 bases. Germline CDR1 and CDR2: DFQATT and SNEGSKA (reference sequence).

This sequence joins TRBV27 and TRBJ1-2; 9 nucleotides match TRBD1. The CDR3 runs 16 residues. Germline V gene data show CDR1 as MNHEY and CDR2 as SMNVEV (reference sequence). After removal of 2 bases from V and 5 bases from J, the junction contained 9 bases not matched to a gene. This chain's CDR3 is CASSLRMGTGIYGYTF. CDR3 DNA: TGTGCCAGCAGTTTAAGGATGGGGACAGGGATTTATGGCTACACCTTC.

The J gene is TRBJ2-2, the V gene TRBV11-2; D ambiguous. This CDR3 has 12 amino acids. Germline CDR1 reads SGHAT; CDR2 reads FQNNGV. Trimming took off 2 bases at V and 5 bases at J, with 3 bases between the two ends. The CDR3 loop is CASSLQTGELFF. The CDR3 region has the DNA TGTGCCAGCAGCTTACAGACCGGGGAGCTGTTTTTT.

The chain employs TRBV24-1 and TRBJ2-1; 7 nucleotides agree with TRBD2. With V trimmed by 6 bases and J by 1 base, 8 bases remained unmatched. This CDR3 comprises 16 residues. Germline-derived CDR1 and CDR2 are KGHDR and SFDVKD. CDR3 region: CATSKVAGESYNEQFF. CDR3 DNA sequence: TGTGCCACCAGTAAGGTGGCGGGAGAGTCCTACAATGAGCAGTTCTTC.

This chain uses TRBV5-1 with TRBJ2-7; the D gene is possibly TRBD2 (6 bases). CDR1 SGHRS and CDR2 YFSETQ come from the germline V gene. This CDR3 has 14 amino acids. The ends were cut back, 5 bases at V and 0 bases at J, with 12 bases in the middle. The CDR3, as DNA: TGCGCCAGCAGAGGAGGGGCCTCCTCCTACGAGCAGTACTTC. It translates to CASRGGASSYEQYF. Together with reference TRBV5-1 and TRBJ2-7, the CDR3 gives the full variable domain: KAGVTQTPRYLIKTRGQQVTLSCSPISGHRSVSWYQQTPGQGLQFLFEYFSETQRNKGNFPGRFSGRQFSNSRSEMNVSTLELGDSALYLCASRGGASSYEQYFGPGTRLTVT.

This rearrangement joins TRBV15 to TRBJ1-2, with 7 positions matching TRBD1. The ends lost 5 bases at V and 4 bases at J; junction bases unmatched: 13. The CDR3 extends over 16 amino acids. Germline V gene sequence: CDR1 LNHNV, CDR2 YYDKDF (reference sequence). The CDR3 nucleotides are TGTGCCACCAGCGGAGGGACAGCAACCTCCCGCTATGGCTACACCTTC. This encodes CATSGGTATSRYGYTF.

This clone was counted between two and nine times. V gene TRBV6-6 combines with J gene TRBJ1-4; D might be TRBD1 (5 bases). Germline V gives CDR1 MNHNY, CDR2 SVGAGI (reference sequence). This CDR3 is 12 amino acids long. V lost 5 bases, J lost 9 bases, and 10 bases lay in between. As DNA, the CDR3 is TGTGCCAGCAGTAACCCAGGGCAAAAACTGTTTTTT. It codes for CASSNPGQKLFF.